Listed below are T cell receptor beta chains from one sample, sequenced in a study of cytomegalovirus exposure and HLA in healthy donors. Here immunoSEQ multiplex PCR was the method, and the copy in TCRdb shows in-frame clones only, minus some. The sample includes about 150,000 clones, approximately 79% of them seen just once. The material sequenced was PBMCs. The receptor set was obtained from a woman between 50 and 59 years old in good health and CMV-seropositive. Both conserved end residues are part of each CDR3. Fields, in order: J gene, clone size, V gene, D gene, CDR3 DNA, CDR3 protein. The D gene is left open where the match is weak. Clone size is not always given. Where it is, it says once, few, many or a class for expanded clones.

TRBJ1-2 | NA | TRBV27 | TRBD1 | TGTGCCAGCAGAATTACACAGGGGGCTAACTATGGCTACACCTTC | CASRITQGANYGYTF
TRBJ2-5 | NA | TRBV19 | TRBD1 | TGTGCCACTTCCAGGGGACAGGCCGATGGAGAGACCCAGTACTTC | CATSRGQADGETQYF
TRBJ1-6 | once | TRBV14 | TRBD1 | TGTGCCAGCAGCCCCGGACAGGGTGTATATTCACCCCTCCACTTT | CASSPGQGVYSPLHF
TRBJ1-6 | NA | TRBV7-2 | TRBD1 | TGTGCCAGCAGTAAAAAACAGGGGATCACTTCACCCCTCCACTTT | CASSKKQGITSPLHF
TRBJ1-3 | NA | TRBV6-1 | NA | TGTGCCAGCTACCACCACGCGGGGGGAGGAAACACCATATATTTT | CASYHHAGGGNTIYF
TRBJ2-3 | NA | TRBV7-2 | TRBD1 | TGTGCCAGCAGCTCCGACAGGGGGCCAGATACGCAGTATTTT | CASSSDRGPDTQYF
TRBJ2-3 | NA | TRBV12-5 | TRBD2 | TGTGCTTCTACAGCGGGGCTCTACACAGATACGCAGTATTTT | CASTAGLYTDTQYF
TRBJ1-1 | NA | TRBV6-1 | NA | TGTGCCAGCAGTGAAGCTGGGCTCAATGAGGCTTTCTTT | CASSEAGLNEAFF
TRBJ1-4 | NA | TRBV7-2 | NA | TGTGCCAGCAGCCCCTCCGGGGAGGGGGAAAAACTGTTTTTT | CASSPSGEGEKLFF
TRBJ1-5 | NA | TRBV12-5 | NA | TGTGCTAGTGGTTTGGAGGGAGGGAGAAATCAGCCCCAGCATTTT | CASGLEGGRNQPQHF
TRBJ2-7 | NA | TRBV11-2 | NA | TGTGCCAGCAGCTCCCGTGCGAGGGAAGAGCAGTACTTC | CASSSRAREEQYF
TRBJ1-2 | NA | TRBV14 | TRBD1 | TGTGCCAGCAGCCCGGGACAGCATTATGGCTACACCTTC | CASSPGQHYGYTF
TRBJ2-1 | NA | TRBV19 | NA | TGTGCCAGTAGTATAGATGAACAGGACTACAATGAGCAGTTCTTC | CASSIDEQDYNEQFF
TRBJ1-2 | few | TRBV5-1 | NA | TGCGCCAGCAGCTTGGACAGTAGTGGCTACACCTTC | CASSLDSSGYTF
TRBJ1-4 | once | TRBV6-1 | TRBD1 | TGTGCCAGCAGCCCACGACAGGGGGAAAAACTGTTTTTT | CASSPRQGEKLFF
TRBJ2-7 | NA | TRBV18 | TRBD1 | TGTGCCAGCTCACCAGACAGGGGGTCTGACTACGAGCAGTACTTC | CASSPDRGSDYEQYF
TRBJ1-5 | NA | TRBV28 | TRBD1 | TGTGCCAGCAGAGGAACAGGGGCCGGGAGGGCCCAGCATTTT | CASRGTGAGRAQHF
TRBJ2-3 | NA | TRBV30 | TRBD2 | TGTGCCTGGAGTCCTACCCAGACTAGCGGGGGGGGATTCATAAACACAGATACGCAGTATTTT | CAWSPTQTSGGGFINTDTQYF
TRBJ2-3 | NA | TRBV7-9 | TRBD1 | TGTGCCAGCAGCGGACGACAGGGGTTGGACACAGATACGCAGTATTTT | CASSGRQGLDTDTQYF
TRBJ2-7 | NA | TRBV6-5 | TRBD1 | TGTGCCAGCAGGATGACAGGGTACGAGCAGTACTTC | CASRMTGYEQYF
TRBJ1-2 | NA | TRBV6-5 | NA | TGTGCCAGCAGTAACCGGGGTGGGGGCTACACCTTC | CASSNRGGGYTF
TRBJ2-7 | few | TRBV30 | NA | TGTGCCTGGAGGACCCCTACGGGGGGCGCGTGGTACTTC | CAWRTPTGGAWYF
TRBJ2-3 | NA | TRBV6-6 | TRBD1 | TGTGCCAGCAGCATACAGGGGGCAAGCACAGATACGCAGTATTTT | CASSIQGASTDTQYF
TRBJ1-2 | NA | TRBV10-3 | TRBD1 | TGTGCCATCAGTGGTATACAGGGGGCCGATGGCTACACCTTC | CAISGIQGADGYTF
TRBJ1-2 | NA | TRBV30 | NA | TGTGCCTGGAGGGGACAAGATAACTATGGCTACACCTTC | CAWRGQDNYGYTF
TRBJ1-6 | NA | TRBV7-9 | TRBD1 | TGTGCCAGCAGCAGGACAGGGTTGGATTCACCCCTCCACTTT | CASSRTGLDSPLHF
TRBJ1-5 | NA | TRBV7-2 | NA | TGTGCCAGCAGCTTAGTAGGGGAGGACTTCAATCAGCCCCAGCATTTT | CASSLVGEDFNQPQHF
TRBJ1-4 | NA | TRBV30 | NA | TGTGCCTGGAACGAAGGGGTGCAAGAAAAACTGTTTTTT | CAWNEGVQEKLFF
TRBJ2-1 | NA | TRBV10-3 | NA | TGTGCCATCAGTGATAGCTTACAGGGAAGCTACAATGAGCAGTTCTTC | CAISDSLQGSYNEQFF
TRBJ1-2 | NA | TRBV25-1 | NA | TGTGCCAGCAGTAAGACAGGATATGGCTACACCTTC | CASSKTGYGYTF
TRBJ2-3 | NA | TRBV11-2 | TRBD2 | TGTGCCAGCCGCGGGGGGGCCTTGGTAGATACGCAGTATTTT | CASRGGALVDTQYF
TRBJ1-6 | NA | TRBV7-9 | TRBD1 | TGTGCCAGCAGCTCGCGCCGGGACAGGGCTGAAAATTCACCCCTCCACTTT | CASSSRRDRAENSPLHF
TRBJ2-1 | few | TRBV18 | TRBD1 | TGTGCCAGCTCACCAACGGGACAGGCCAACAATGAGCAGTTCTTC | CASSPTGQANNEQFF
TRBJ2-1 | NA | TRBV5-4 | TRBD1 | TGTGCCAGCAGCGGCGGACAGGCCAGAGGTCAAAGGGCCAATGAGCAGTTCTTC | CASSGGQARGQRANEQFF
TRBJ1-5 | NA | TRBV5-1 | TRBD1 | TGCGCCAGCAGCTTGGGTGACAGGGACCAGCCCCAGCATTTT | CASSLGDRDQPQHF
TRBJ2-3 | NA | TRBV6-6 | NA | TGTGCCAGCAGCCGCAGCGGGTCTGGCACAGATACGCAGTATTTT | CASSRSGSGTDTQYF
TRBJ2-2 | NA | TRBV7-6 | TRBD1 | TGTGCCAGCAGCTTACTTTTCGGGACAGCAGCCGGGGAGCTGTTTTTT | CASSLLFGTAAGELFF
TRBJ2-1 | NA | TRBV5-6 | TRBD2 | TGTGCCAGCCGAAGACTAGCGGGGGGATCAATATCCTACAATGAGCAGTTCTTC | CASRRLAGGSISYNEQFF
TRBJ1-6 | NA | TRBV19 | TRBD1 | TGTGCCAGTAGTTTGGGACAGGGAGCTAATAATTCACCCCTCCACTTT | CASSLGQGANNSPLHF
TRBJ1-1 | NA | TRBV19 | NA | TGTGCCAGTAGTATTTTGGGGGAGGGGGGCACTGAAGCTTTCTTT | CASSILGEGGTEAFF
TRBJ2-7 | NA | TRBV15 | TRBD2 | TGTGCCACCAGCCGGACTAGCGGGGCCTACGAGCAGTACTTC | CATSRTSGAYEQYF
TRBJ2-7 | NA | TRBV13 | TRBD1 | TGTGCCAGCAGCTTAAGTTTCGGGGACAGCTCCTACGAGCAGTACTTC | CASSLSFGDSSYEQYF
TRBJ2-1 | NA | TRBV6-6 | TRBD2 | TGTGCCAGCCGCTATCAGGCGGGGGGCGGGTCCGGTGAGCAGTTCTTC | CASRYQAGGGSGEQFF
TRBJ1-1 | few | TRBV15 | TRBD1 | TGTGCCACCAGCCTAAGGGACAGGAACACTGAAGCTTTCTTT | CATSLRDRNTEAFF
TRBJ2-1 | NA | TRBV9 | NA | TGTGCCAGCAGCGTAGCGTCAGGGTACAATGAGCAGTTCTTC | CASSVASGYNEQFF
TRBJ1-4 | NA | TRBV18 | NA | TGTGCCAGCTCACTAACAGCGGGGGCAACTAATGAAAAACTGTTTTTT | CASSLTAGATNEKLFF
TRBJ2-3 | NA | TRBV6-1 | NA | TGTGCCAGCAGTGAGACACCTCGACCGGCTACGCAGTATTTT | CASSETPRPATQYF
TRBJ2-1 | NA | TRBV7-2 | TRBD2 | TGTGCCAGCAGTATCGAGCGGGGGGTCGCATCCTACAATGAGCAGTTCTTC | CASSIERGVASYNEQFF
TRBJ2-2 | NA | TRBV5-1 | TRBD1 | TGCGCCAGCAGCTCACAGGGGGGAAACACCGGGGAGCTGTTTTTT | CASSSQGGNTGELFF
TRBJ1-1 | NA | TRBV5-6 | NA | TGTGCCAGCAGCTTAAAAGATTTTCCGGTCACTGAAGCTTTCTTT | CASSLKDFPVTEAFF